These 11 T cell receptor beta chains were sequenced from one sample in a study of T cells after yellow fever vaccination. Via MiXCR, TCRdb re-called the 5' RACE reads, giving one row per CDR3 protein. The table has some 400,000 distinct CDR3 sequences, about 17% seen once. The sample was PBMCs, taken before the yellow fever booster vaccination. Receptor source: a man between 18 and 29 years old who received the YFV17D yellow fever vaccine.

The chain joins TRBV5-1 to TRBJ2-1; D ambiguous. Germline CDR1 reads SGHRS; CDR2 reads YFSETQ. V was pared by 0 bases and J by 3 bases, with 7 bases between. The CDR3 has 14 amino acids. The CDR3 region has the DNA TGCGCCAGCAGCTTGGTGTACGGCTACAATGAGCAGTTCTTC. This translates into CASSLVYGYNEQFF.

The chain uses TRBV20-1 and TRBJ2-7; TRBD2 agrees at 10 bases. The germline CDR1 and CDR2 sequences are DFQATT and SNEGSKA (reference sequence). CDR3 size: 16 residues. J gave up 1 base and V 6 bases, and 12 bases lay outside the gene matches. The CDR3 loop reads CSALWLAGVFSYEQYV. The DNA for the CDR3 is TGCAGTGCCCTATGGCTAGCGGGGGTGTTTTCCTACGAGCAGTACGTC.

This clonotype was seen only a few times. This chain uses TRBV7-2 with TRBJ2-2; 10 bases map to TRBD1. After removal of 5 bases from V and 7 bases from J, the junction contained 7 bases not matched to a gene. CDR1 is SGHTA and CDR2 is FQGNSA in the germline V gene. The CDR3 has 15 amino acids. CDR3 sequence (DNA): TGTGCCAGCAGCACCAGGGGACAGGGGCACGGGGAGCTGTTTTTT. Translation gives CASSTRGQGHGELFF.

This clonotype was seen a handful of times. The chain combines TRBV29-1 with TRBJ2-3; D is perhaps TRBD2 (5 bases). V was pared by 3 bases and J by 0 bases, with 16 bases between. CDR3 length: 16 residues. The germline V gene encodes CDR1 SQVTM and CDR2 ANQGSEA. The CDR3 DNA follows: TGCAGCGTTGATCCCGTCTCGCGGACTAGCACAGATACGCAGTATTTT. It is translated as CSVDPVSRTSTDTQYF.

The chain uses TRBV7-2 and TRBJ1-1; D uncertain. The V gene lost 5 bases and the J gene lost 1 base, with 11 bases spanning the gap. This CDR3 comprises 14 residues. The germline CDR1 and CDR2 sequences are SGHTA and FQGNSA. The CDR3 DNA is TGTGCCAGCAGCCTAGGACCGACGAACACTGAAGCTTTCTTT. Protein product: CASSLGPTNTEAFF.

This clonotype was seen a few times. This sequence joins TRBV12-3 or TRBV12-4 and TRBJ2-1, with 10 bases aligning to TRBD1. The V segment lost 7 bases and the J segment 9 bases; nucleotides outside the gene matches: 6. The CDR3 totals 13 residues. CDR3 sequence reads: CASIGQGVTEQFF. In DNA, the CDR3 is TGTGCCAGCATAGGACAGGGGGTAACTGAGCAGTTCTTC.

The chain couples TRBV4-1 to TRBJ2-5; the match to TRBD1 covers 7 bases. The CDR3 consists of 15 residues. Unmatched junction bases numbered 9, after V lost 4 bases and J lost 4 bases. Germline CDR1 reads MGHRA; CDR2 reads YSYEKL. CDR3 amino acids: CASSPSTGSGETQYF. The CDR3 DNA is TGCGCCAGCAGCCCCTCGACAGGGTCGGGAGAGACCCAGTACTTC.

The chain couples TRBV4-3 to TRBJ1-6; tentative D call: TRBD1 (5 bases). V lost 0 bases and J lost 14, with 14 bases in between. Germline V gene lookup returns CDR1 LGHNA and CDR2 YSLEER. This CDR3 spans 14 amino acids. The CDR3 region has the DNA TGCGCCAGCAGCCAAGACCTGGGGACGGGGGCCCTCCACTTT. Residues: CASSQDLGTGALHF.

There are many counts of this clonotype. The J gene is TRBJ1-2, the V gene TRBV5-5; D remains unclear. The CDR3 totals 13 residues. The ends were cut back, 0 bases at V and 4 bases at J, with 7 bases in the middle. Germline V CDR1 and CDR2: SGHKS, YYEKEE (reference sequence). The CDR3 reads CASSLVGSYGYTF. The CDR3 nucleotides are TGTGCCAGCAGCTTGGTGGGTAGCTATGGCTACACCTTC. The whole variable domain, remainder taken from reference TRBV5-5 and TRBJ1-2, is DAGVTQSPTHLIKTRGQQVTLRCSPISGHKSVSWYQQVLGQGPQFIFQYYEKEERGRGNFPDRFSARQFPNYSSELNVNALLLGDSALYLCASSLVGSYGYTFGSGTRLTVV.

The chain couples TRBV29-1 to TRBJ2-5; 11 bases map to TRBD1. This CDR3 spans 14 amino acids. Germline lookup yields CDR1 SQVTM and CDR2 ANQGSEA. The CDR3 region is CSADRGHHQETQYF. The CDR3 bases are TGCAGTGCGGACAGGGGGCACCACCAAGAGACCCAGTACTTC.

The chain recombines TRBV7-8 with TRBJ2-7; 9 nucleotides agree with TRBD2. Germline V gene lookup returns CDR1 SGHVS and CDR2 FQNEAQ. The CDR3 covers 15 residues. The J segment lost 0 bases and the V segment lost 3 bases, leaving 3 bases of the junction unmatched. CDR3 sequence reads: CASSLEAGGSYEQYF. DNA for the CDR3: TGTGCCAGCAGCTTGGAAGCGGGGGGCTCCTACGAGCAGTACTTC.